What follows describes a single TCR beta chain. Its specific antigen is unknown. The sample holds no much larger clone one base away, and base qualities are not on file. TCR CDR3 regions were amplified from genomic DNA by multiplex PCR using the deep immunoSEQ assay. Extracted genomic DNA from each cell subset was spread evenly across all wells of several immunoSEQ 96-well plates, with each plate serving as a replicate. Each replicate PCR for sorted subsets received around 210 ng genomic DNA, equal to about 30,000 T cell genomes. Purified libraries were quantified with a Qubit 3.0 fluorometer, sized on a Bioanalyzer 2100, and re-quantified with the KAPA Library Quantification kit. Every immunoSEQ 96-well plate was sequenced on a separate single-read 150-cycle Illumina NextSeq 550 flow cell. The paper's processing steps were these. Because only junctional sequences without quality scores were contained in the immunoSEQ output, filtering matching that applied to full-length reads could not be performed. To assign V/J genes and CDR3, sequences were annotated using PyIR, a Python wrapper for IgBLAST v1.9, with IMGT germline references. Any read was removed if the V/J assignment was weak (E-value above 1e-6), the CDR3 was missing, or the read contained stop codons, out-of-frame junctions, or ambiguous translated residues. A V3J clonotype was defined by an identical inferred V gene, J gene, and CDR3 amino acid sequence. Percentage overlap between repertoires was calculated by dividing the number of shared unique clonotypes by the size of the smaller repertoire. RTK rarefaction, the Chao1 estimator, and Recon v2.1 estimates of unobserved clonotypes were used to assess repertoire richness. OLGA was used to compute generation probabilities for all TCRbeta clonotypes that the gDNA method yielded from a few donors. As stored in TCRdb, this immuneACCESS dataset retains in-frame rearrangements with V and J assigned. A fraction of the clones does not appear; measured against another copy, unresolved V genes explain less than half of the discrepancy, and the remainder lacks a known reason. V and J calls and clone size are given by that table; D and trimming were obtained from the DNA. This sample holds approximately 2,200,000 clones; 90% to 95% were observed only once. The top ten constitute about 1.5% of the sample.

CD8 naive samples were CD45RO-negative cells positively selected for CCR7, giving a CD45RA+CCR7+ population that excluded TemRA cells. Healthy HIV-negative adults with no recently reported acute infections or vaccinations were included as donors. Every donor was a Caucasian adult residing in Nashville, Tennessee, USA. Blood was obtained by leukapheresis, after which PBMCs were separated by Ficoll-Histopaque density gradient centrifugation and cryopreserved in liquid nitrogen vapor phase. Analytical flow cytometry was used to check the purity and quantity of each magnetically sorted T cell population. Each sorted fraction had its genomic DNA isolated and then quantified by UV absorbance on a Nanodrop 2000c. This entry comes from a study of shared clonotypes between healthy human individuals (dated by TCRdb to the early 2020s). For context, the study as a whole: The cohort included three men and a couple of women between 18 and 49 years of age. For each donor, CD4 naive and CD4 memory were each run on three plates, CD8 naive on two plates, and CD8 memory on one plate. To increase sequencing depth and limit assay-specific biases, different laboratories used diverse techniques to prepare libraries and sequence TCR repertoires. Between about 0.85 and 9.5 billion PBMCs per donor were obtained by leukapheresis. The study deeply sequenced blood TCR repertoires of five healthy adults to estimate repertoire size and the extent of clonotype sharing between individuals. The full study reports these points: Because the study included a small number of donors, the genetic and exposure-history diversity represented was limited. Rarefaction of sorted-subset datasets indicated incomplete sequencing despite the large sequencing depth. Sampling was limited to blood, and TCR repertoires in tissue likely differ from TCR repertoires in blood. Across a handful of donors, about 5% of naive CD4, more than 3% of naive CD8, around 2.5% of memory CD4, and 0.4% of memory CD8 clonotypes were shared. Naive subsets generally had larger estimated clonotype richness than memory subsets. Based on pairwise subsampling, the degree of clonotype sharing among donors was expected to be affected by sequencing depth. Higher generation probabilities were observed for clonotypes shared by all four sorted-subset donors than for non-shared clonotypes.

Including cysteine and phenylalanine, the CDR3 has 15 amino acids. Only CDR3 DNA remains: 45 bases, in frame from the first base. The germline V gene (reference sequence) sets CDR1 to MNHEY and CDR2 to SMNVEV. The junction shows trimming of 5 bases on V and 8 bases on J, and the gene matches do not reach 10 bases of it. The TCR comes from a man between 18 and 35 years old in good health. Some clones in this sample may be carry-over from other donors' samples. Sequencing was done on a sample of naive CD8+ T cells from PBMCs. This specimen's cell subset or site label, interpreted: CD45RA+CCR7+. The V and J segments used are TRBV27 and TRBJ1-2, and 11 junctional nucleotides match TRBD1. The base sequence is TGTGCCAGCAGTGTCTCCGGACAGGGGGCGAGGGGCTACACCTTC. Its translation is CASSVSGQGARGYTF.